These 9 T cell receptor beta chains were all obtained from the same sample, sequenced in a study of blood T cell repertoires in COVID-19. Generated by immunoSEQ multiplex PCR, the TCRdb table keeps only in-frame clones and is missing some. This sample has tens of thousands of clones, with roughly 80% found just once. Sequencing was done on a sample of peripheral blood. The receptors stem from a human donor in a cohort sampled during active COVID-19.

V usage is TRBV7-8 and J usage is TRBJ2-2; the match to TRBD1 covers 7 bases. The V gene's germline CDR1 is SGHVS and CDR2 FQNEAQ. J was trimmed by 4 bases and V by 4 bases; bases with no gene match: 3. The CDR3 is 14 residues long. The CDR3: CASSSTGFTGELFF. The DNA for the CDR3 is TGTGCCAGCAGCTCGACAGGGTTCACCGGGGAGCTGTTTTTT. Variable domain in full (rest from reference TRBV7-8 and TRBJ2-2): GAGVSQSPRYKVAKRGQDVALRCDPISGHVSLFWYQQALGQGPEFLTYFQNEAQLDKSGLPSDRFFAERPEGSVSTLKIQRTQQEDSAVYLCASSSTGFTGELFFGEGSRLTVL.

A few counts support this clone. V and J are TRBV12-5 and TRBJ2-3; 9 bases are a match to TRBD1. J gave up 4 bases and V 5 bases, and 4 bases lay outside the gene matches. Germline-derived CDR1 and CDR2 are LGHNT and FRNRAP. The CDR3 covers 14 residues. This chain's CDR3 is CASGPRTGADTQYF. The CDR3 region has the DNA TGTGCTAGTGGTCCCAGGACAGGGGCAGATACGCAGTATTTT. The full variable domain, its missing parts supplied by reference TRBV12-5 and TRBJ2-3, is DARVTQTPRHKVTEMGQEVTMRCQPILGHNTVFWYRQTMMQGLELLAYFRNRAPLDDSGMPKDRFSAEMPDATLATLKIQPSEPRDSAVYFCASGPRTGADTQYFGPGTRLTVL.

This clone is a singleton in its sample. The chain has TRBV4-1 and TRBJ1-1; TRBD1 agrees at 7 bases. This CDR3 has 15 amino acids. The V and J ends lost 3 bases and 1 base, in that order; junction bases with no gene match: 5. Germline CDR1 reads MGHRA; CDR2 reads YSYEKL. The CDR3 region is CASSQWTGSNTEAFF. CDR3 DNA: TGCGCCAGCAGCCAGTGGACAGGCTCGAACACTGAAGCTTTCTTT.

The chain is built from TRBV2 and TRBJ2-7, with D perhaps matching TRBD1 (5 bases). The CDR3 covers 13 residues. The germline V and J ends were trimmed by 7 bases and 0 bases, with 10 bases remaining between them. CDR1 is SNHLY, CDR2 FYNNEI, per germline. The CDR3 is CASTGLTSYEQYF. The CDR3, as DNA: TGTGCCAGCACAGGGTTGACCTCCTACGAGCAGTACTTC.

The chain employs TRBV7-2 and TRBJ2-5; 8 nucleotides align to TRBD2. V trimming: 4 bases; J trimming: 1 base; junction bases outside the gene matches: 5. From germline, CDR1 is SGHTA and CDR2 FQGNSA. The CDR3 totals 15 residues. The CDR3 sequence: CASSSSGLAQETQYF. CDR3 coding DNA: TGTGCCAGCAGCTCCTCTGGACTAGCCCAAGAGACCCAGTACTTC.

The rearrangement joins TRBV5-1 to TRBJ1-1; D unresolved. There are 14 residues in the CDR3. Germline V gives CDR1 SGHRS, CDR2 YFSETQ. Trimming removed 2 bases from V and 1 base from J, with 9 bases in between. CDR3 sequence (DNA): TGCGCCAGCAGCTTCGGAGATGCGAACACTGAAGCTTTCTTT. Translated, it gives CASSFGDANTEAFF.

The CDR3 DNA reads TGTGCCAGCAGCTTAAGGGGAGGCTACACCTTC. This gives the protein CASSLRGGYTF. This sequence joins TRBV7-9 and TRBJ1-2; D perhaps matches TRBD1 (5 bases). V was shortened by 2 bases and J by 8 bases, with 6 bases between the two germline ends. This CDR3 is built from 11 residues. Germline V gives CDR1 SEHNR, CDR2 FQNEAQ (reference sequence).

The chain joins TRBV2 to TRBJ1-4, with 7 bases fitting TRBD1. Trimming at V came to 4 bases and at J to 2 bases, leaving 4 bases not matched to a gene. CDR1 is SNHLY, CDR2 FYNNEI, per germline. The CDR3 totals 15 residues. CDR3 in DNA: TGTGCCAGCAGTGGAGGGGGCATGACTAATGAAAAACTGTTTTTT. It specifies CASSGGGMTNEKLFF. The entire variable domain, with the rest obtained from reference TRBV2 and TRBJ1-4, is as follows: EPEVTQTPSHQVTQMGQEVILRCVPISNHLYFYWYRQILGQKVEFLVSFYNNEISEKSEIFDDQFSVERPDGSNFTLKIRSTKLEDSAMYFCASSGGGMTNEKLFFGSGTQLSVL.

This clone turned up a few times. The chain is built from TRBV4-1 and TRBJ2-2, with 8 bases that match TRBD2. The germline V gene encodes CDR1 MGHRA and CDR2 YSYEKL. Trimming at V came to 4 bases and at J to 1 base, leaving 5 bases not matched to a gene. The CDR3 loop spans 16 amino acids. In DNA form, the CDR3 reads TGCGCCAGCAGCCTGTATGCGGGGGGGAACACCGGGGAGCTGTTTTTT. It yields the protein CASSLYAGGNTGELFF.